These T cell receptor beta chains were read from a single sample in a study of Ad26.COV2.S vaccination and SARS-CoV-2 variants. Libraries were prepared by immunoSEQ multiplex PCR; TCRdb keeps only in-frame clonotypes and omits some of them. The data show fewer than 800,000 clones, with 80% to 90% seen just once and approximately 1.5% held by the top ten. The sample here was peripheral blood, taken in a trial of Ad26.COV2.S vaccine versus placebo. Receptor source: a person between 18 and 65 years old who received the Ad26.COV2.S COVID-19 vaccine or a placebo. The CDR3 runs from the conserved cysteine through the conserved F or W. Fields, in order: clone size, D gene, J gene, V gene, CDR3 DNA, CDR3 protein. The D gene is left open where the match is weak. Clone size is stated in some rows and not others, as once, few, many or a class when expanded.

abundance: NA; d_gene: NA; j_gene: TRBJ1-1; v_gene: TRBV2; CDR3nt: TGTGCCAGCAGATTATCGGGGAACACTGAAGCTTTCTTT; CDR3aa: CASRLSGNTEAFF
abundance: NA; d_gene: NA; j_gene: TRBJ2-1; v_gene: TRBV18; CDR3nt: TGTGCCAGCTCGCCGGCCCTATACAATGAGCAGTTCTTC; CDR3aa: CASSPALYNEQFF
abundance: NA; d_gene: TRBD1; j_gene: TRBJ1-6; v_gene: TRBV6-6; CDR3nt: TGTGCCAGCAGCCTGACAGGGCCTAATTCACCCCTCCACTTT; CDR3aa: CASSLTGPNSPLHF
abundance: NA; d_gene: TRBD2; j_gene: TRBJ2-6; v_gene: TRBV27; CDR3nt: TGTGCCAGCAGTTTACGGGGGGGAGGCTTCTCTGGGGCCAACGTCCTGACTTTC; CDR3aa: CASSLRGGGFSGANVLTF
abundance: NA; d_gene: NA; j_gene: TRBJ2-1; v_gene: TRBV5-6; CDR3nt: TGTGCCAGCAGCGACGCGGGGACAGCAAATCATGAGCAGTTCTTC; CDR3aa: CASSDAGTANHEQFF
abundance: NA; d_gene: NA; j_gene: TRBJ1-2; v_gene: TRBV10-2; CDR3nt: TGCGCCAGCTATTTCGCCGGGACGCGCCTAATAGGGGGCTACACCTTC; CDR3aa: CASYFAGTRLIGGYTF
abundance: once; d_gene: NA; j_gene: TRBJ1-4; v_gene: TRBV30; CDR3nt: TGTGCCTACGGGGAGGGCAGAAAACTGTTTTTT; CDR3aa: CAYGEGRKLFF
abundance: NA; d_gene: NA; j_gene: TRBJ1-1; v_gene: TRBV19; CDR3nt: TGTGCCAGTACCAAGAGGGGGGCTCGGACTGAAGCTTTCTTT; CDR3aa: CASTKRGARTEAFF
abundance: NA; d_gene: NA; j_gene: TRBJ2-1; v_gene: TRBV27; CDR3nt: TGTGCCAGCAAGGCTAGGGGCGTCGGTGAGCAGTTCTTC; CDR3aa: CASKARGVGEQFF
abundance: NA; d_gene: TRBD2; j_gene: TRBJ2-7; v_gene: TRBV15; CDR3nt: TGTGCCACCAGCAGAGATAGTGGCGGGGGGGCCTCCCGGAGGTCCTACGAGCAGTACTTC; CDR3aa: CATSRDSGGGASRRSYEQYF
abundance: NA; d_gene: NA; j_gene: TRBJ1-1; v_gene: TRBV14; CDR3nt: TGTGCCAGCAGCCAATACGGTGGGACACCTCGGAGCGCTTTCTTT; CDR3aa: CASSQYGGTPRSAFF
abundance: NA; d_gene: NA; j_gene: TRBJ2-5; v_gene: TRBV4-2; CDR3nt: TGTGCCAGCAGCCTAACCTCGGGACACGGAAGGAGTGAGCGACAAGAGACCCAGTACTTC; CDR3aa: CASSLTSGHGRSERQETQYF
abundance: NA; d_gene: TRBD1; j_gene: TRBJ1-5; v_gene: TRBV18; CDR3nt: TGTGCCAGCTCACCCTCCAGGGGGCCGGCTCAGCCCCAGCATTTT; CDR3aa: CASSPSRGPAQPQHF
abundance: NA; d_gene: TRBD2; j_gene: TRBJ2-2; v_gene: TRBV5-4; CDR3nt: TGTGCCAGCAGTTACGGGACTAGCGGGAGAGGCGGGGAGCTGTTTTTT; CDR3aa: CASSYGTSGRGGELFF
abundance: NA; d_gene: NA; j_gene: TRBJ2-1; v_gene: TRBV5-1; CDR3nt: TGCGCCAGCAGCTTGGGAGGACCCGAGGAGCAGTTCTTC; CDR3aa: CASSLGGPEEQFF
abundance: NA; d_gene: TRBD1; j_gene: TRBJ1-5; v_gene: TRBV6-2/TRBV6-3; CDR3nt: TGTGCCAGCAGTTACGAGACAGGGTCGAATCAGCCCCAGCATTTT; CDR3aa: CASSYETGSNQPQHF
abundance: NA; d_gene: NA; j_gene: TRBJ1-1; v_gene: TRBV7-2; CDR3nt: TGTGCCAGCAGCTGGGGGCCAATTTACACTGAAGCTTTCTTT; CDR3aa: CASSWGPIYTEAFF
abundance: NA; d_gene: TRBD1; j_gene: TRBJ1-5; v_gene: TRBV19; CDR3nt: TGTGCCAGTAGTTGGGTCCCGGGACAGGGAGTACAGAGGCCCCAGCATTTT; CDR3aa: CASSWVPGQGVQRPQHF
abundance: NA; d_gene: TRBD1; j_gene: TRBJ1-2; v_gene: TRBV6-5; CDR3nt: TGTGCCAGCATTTCCCCAGGGGGTGGCTACACCTTC; CDR3aa: CASISPGGGYTF
abundance: NA; d_gene: TRBD1; j_gene: TRBJ2-5; v_gene: TRBV10-3; CDR3nt: TGTGCCATCAGTGGAGGGGGCGTAGAGACCCAGTACTTC; CDR3aa: CAISGGGVETQYF
abundance: NA; d_gene: TRBD2; j_gene: TRBJ2-7; v_gene: TRBV11-1; CDR3nt: TGTGCCAGCAGCCACGGAGCGGGAGGGCGCGAGCAGTACTTC; CDR3aa: CASSHGAGGREQYF
abundance: NA; d_gene: TRBD1; j_gene: TRBJ2-7; v_gene: TRBV6-5; CDR3nt: TGTGCCAGCAGTACTGGGGACAGCTCCTACGAGCAGTACTTC; CDR3aa: CASSTGDSSYEQYF
abundance: NA; d_gene: NA; j_gene: TRBJ2-7; v_gene: TRBV5-5; CDR3nt: TGTGCCAGCAGCTCCGGACAGTTGTACGAGCAGTACTTC; CDR3aa: CASSSGQLYEQYF
abundance: NA; d_gene: TRBD1; j_gene: TRBJ1-4; v_gene: TRBV18; CDR3nt: TGTGCCAGCTCGACAGGGGCAACTAATGAAAAACTGTTTTTT; CDR3aa: CASSTGATNEKLFF
abundance: NA; d_gene: NA; j_gene: TRBJ2-1; v_gene: TRBV5-1; CDR3nt: TGCGCCAGCAGCTACGGAGCGACCTACAATGAGCAGTTCTTC; CDR3aa: CASSYGATYNEQFF
abundance: NA; d_gene: NA; j_gene: TRBJ1-1; v_gene: TRBV19; CDR3nt: TGTGCCAGTAGTAGGGAGGGCAGTAACACTGAAGCTTTCTTT; CDR3aa: CASSREGSNTEAFF
abundance: NA; d_gene: NA; j_gene: TRBJ2-7; v_gene: TRBV7-2; CDR3nt: TGTGCCAGCAGCCAGACCGCAGGCGAGCAGTACTTC; CDR3aa: CASSQTAGEQYF
abundance: NA; d_gene: TRBD2; j_gene: TRBJ2-3; v_gene: TRBV7-8; CDR3nt: TGTGCCAGCAGCTTATTGCTAGCGGGGGCTTTCACAGATACGCAGTATTTT; CDR3aa: CASSLLLAGAFTDTQYF
abundance: NA; d_gene: NA; j_gene: TRBJ2-4; v_gene: TRBV18; CDR3nt: TGTGCCAGCTCACCCACACTCACCCAAAACATTCAGTACTTC; CDR3aa: CASSPTLTQNIQYF
abundance: NA; d_gene: NA; j_gene: TRBJ1-2; v_gene: TRBV7-9; CDR3nt: TGTGCCAGCAGCTTAGCGCGGGACTATGGCTACACCTTC; CDR3aa: CASSLARDYGYTF
abundance: NA; d_gene: NA; j_gene: TRBJ1-1; v_gene: TRBV19; CDR3nt: TGTGCCAGTAGTACAGGCGGGGGACTCATGAACACTGAAGCTTTCTTT; CDR3aa: CASSTGGGLMNTEAFF
abundance: NA; d_gene: NA; j_gene: TRBJ1-1; v_gene: TRBV4-1; CDR3nt: TGCGCCAGCAGCCAAGAGTCGCACTGGGTTGGGAGGACGGGTGGGAGAGAAGCTTTCTTT; CDR3aa: CASSQESHWVGRTGGREAFF
abundance: few; d_gene: NA; j_gene: TRBJ1-2; v_gene: TRBV6-2/TRBV6-3; CDR3nt: TGTGCCAGCAGTTACATCGCTAACTATGGCTACACCTTC; CDR3aa: CASSYIANYGYTF
abundance: few; d_gene: TRBD1; j_gene: TRBJ2-7; v_gene: TRBV5-4; CDR3nt: TGTGCCAGCAGCGTCGACAGGGGGCGCGAGCAGTACTTC; CDR3aa: CASSVDRGREQYF
abundance: NA; d_gene: NA; j_gene: TRBJ2-3; v_gene: TRBV19; CDR3nt: TGTGCCAGCACTATGGGCCAGGGAGATACGCAGTATTTT; CDR3aa: CASTMGQGDTQYF
abundance: NA; d_gene: TRBD2; j_gene: TRBJ2-5; v_gene: TRBV5-1; CDR3nt: TGCGCCAGCAGCATCCCGACCGGGGGGGAATATGGGGAGACCCAGTACTTC; CDR3aa: CASSIPTGGEYGETQYF
abundance: NA; d_gene: TRBD1; j_gene: TRBJ1-1; v_gene: TRBV19; CDR3nt: TGTGCCAGTAGTACCATCGACAGGGTGAACACTGAAGCTTTCTTT; CDR3aa: CASSTIDRVNTEAFF
abundance: NA; d_gene: NA; j_gene: TRBJ1-1; v_gene: TRBV4-2; CDR3nt: TGTGCCAGCAGCCAAACGGACAGGAACACTGAAGCTTTCTTT; CDR3aa: CASSQTDRNTEAFF
abundance: NA; d_gene: NA; j_gene: TRBJ1-6; v_gene: TRBV2; CDR3nt: TGTGCCAGCAGTGCTATGGGGGACCGTTCACCCCTCCACTTT; CDR3aa: CASSAMGDRSPLHF
abundance: NA; d_gene: NA; j_gene: TRBJ1-1; v_gene: TRBV6-5; CDR3nt: TGTGCCAGCAGTTACGCGAACACTGAAGCTTTCTTT; CDR3aa: CASSYANTEAFF
abundance: NA; d_gene: TRBD1; j_gene: TRBJ2-5; v_gene: TRBV7-9; CDR3nt: TGTGCCAGCAGCGTAGGACAGGGCCAAGAGACCCAGTACTTC; CDR3aa: CASSVGQGQETQYF
abundance: NA; d_gene: NA; j_gene: TRBJ2-5; v_gene: TRBV18; CDR3nt: TGTGCCAGCTCACCACCACAGGGTCAGACCCAGTACTTC; CDR3aa: CASSPPQGQTQYF
abundance: NA; d_gene: TRBD2; j_gene: TRBJ2-7; v_gene: TRBV3-1/TRBV3-2; CDR3nt: TGTGCCAGCAGCCAACTAGGGACTAGCGGAAAATACGAGCAGTACTTC; CDR3aa: CASSQLGTSGKYEQYF
abundance: NA; d_gene: NA; j_gene: TRBJ2-7; v_gene: TRBV18; CDR3nt: TGTGCCAGCTCACCGCGAGGGGTAGAGCAGTACTTC; CDR3aa: CASSPRGVEQYF
abundance: NA; d_gene: NA; j_gene: TRBJ2-1; v_gene: TRBV18; CDR3nt: TGTGCCAGCTCGGGGACTGCGAGGAGTGAGCAGTTCTTC; CDR3aa: CASSGTARSEQFF
abundance: NA; d_gene: NA; j_gene: TRBJ1-3; v_gene: TRBV6-5; CDR3nt: TGTGCCAGCAAACCGACACCTAACTCTGGAAACACCATATATTTT; CDR3aa: CASKPTPNSGNTIYF
abundance: NA; d_gene: TRBD2; j_gene: TRBJ2-1; v_gene: TRBV19; CDR3nt: TGTGCCAGTAGTTCGTGGGAGGGCAGCAATGAGCAGTTCTTC; CDR3aa: CASSSWEGSNEQFF
abundance: NA; d_gene: NA; j_gene: TRBJ1-1; v_gene: TRBV6-4; CDR3nt: TGTGCCAGCACCAAGGACAGAGCCACTGAAGCTTTCTTT; CDR3aa: CASTKDRATEAFF
abundance: NA; d_gene: NA; j_gene: TRBJ2-3; v_gene: TRBV9; CDR3nt: TGTGCCAGCAGCGTAGGGTTAGCGGAGGCAGATACGCAGTATTTT; CDR3aa: CASSVGLAEADTQYF
abundance: once; d_gene: TRBD2; j_gene: TRBJ2-5; v_gene: TRBV19; CDR3nt: TGTGCCAGTAGTACCCCTAGCGGGAGGTATGGGAAGACCCAGTACTTC; CDR3aa: CASSTPSGRYGKTQYF